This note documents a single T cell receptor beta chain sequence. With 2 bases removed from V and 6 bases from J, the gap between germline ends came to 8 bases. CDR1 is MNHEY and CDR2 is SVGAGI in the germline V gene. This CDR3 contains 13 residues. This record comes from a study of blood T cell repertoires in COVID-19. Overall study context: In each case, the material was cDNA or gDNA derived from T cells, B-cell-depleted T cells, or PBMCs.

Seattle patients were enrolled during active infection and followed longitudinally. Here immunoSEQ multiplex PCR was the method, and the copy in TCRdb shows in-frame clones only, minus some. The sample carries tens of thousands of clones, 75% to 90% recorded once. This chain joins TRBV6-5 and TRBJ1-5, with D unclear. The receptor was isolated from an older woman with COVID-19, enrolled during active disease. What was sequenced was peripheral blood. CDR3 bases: TGTGCCAGCAGTTACGGGTCTAGTCAGCCCCAGCATTTT. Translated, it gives CASSYGSSQPQHF.